A selection of T cell receptor beta chains follows, all from one sample in a study of blood T cell repertoires in COVID-19. Clones were sequenced by immunoSEQ multiplex PCR, and TCRdb holds only the in-frame ones, with some missing. The sample contains hundreds of thousands of clones, more than 80% of which appear only once. The specimen sequenced was peripheral blood. The receptors were gathered from a woman aged 25 to 39 with COVID-19, enrolled during active disease. Both conserved end residues are part of each CDR3. Each record gives: J gene, V gene, clone size, CDR3 protein. Clone size is given for some rows only: seen once, a few or many times, or a class if the clone is expanded.

J: TRBJ1-5
V: TRBV6-2/TRBV6-3
size: .
CDR3: CASSWDREDQPQHF

J: TRBJ2-3
V: TRBV11-3
size: .
CDR3: CASSSGAIPDTQYF

J: TRBJ2-1
V: TRBV12-2
size: .
CDR3: CASRAEREGLCNEQFF

J: TRBJ1-2
V: TRBV6-5
size: .
CDR3: CASSSSAGNYGYTF

J: TRBJ1-4
V: TRBV4-1
size: .
CDR3: CASSPRQIPTNEKLFF

J: TRBJ2-7
V: TRBV2
size: .
CDR3: CASSPRGGRYEQYF

J: TRBJ1-4
V: TRBV18
size: .
CDR3: CASSSGTGDEKLFF

J: TRBJ2-2
V: TRBV27
size: once
CDR3: CASSFSGRAWGELFF

J: TRBJ1-4
V: TRBV19
size: .
CDR3: CATQRQFSGGEKLFF

J: TRBJ2-7
V: TRBV28
size: .
CDR3: CASHGTVTYEQYF

J: TRBJ2-5
V: TRBV11-2
size: .
CDR3: CASSGAGGLRETQYF

J: TRBJ2-1
V: TRBV5-6
size: .
CDR3: CASSLVGGRGEQFF

J: TRBJ2-3
V: TRBV5-1
size: .
CDR3: CASSSLTSGGLDTQYF

J: TRBJ1-5
V: TRBV4-1
size: few
CDR3: CASSQGPGQGHQPQHF

J: TRBJ1-2
V: TRBV30
size: .
CDR3: CAWSADRTYGYTF

J: TRBJ2-5
V: TRBV7-9
size: .
CDR3: CASSLAYRGRGETQYF

J: TRBJ1-3
V: TRBV28
size: .
CDR3: CASSPLGNTIYF

J: TRBJ1-2
V: TRBV29-1
size: .
CDR3: CSVTGGSNYGYTF

J: TRBJ2-7
V: TRBV28
size: .
CDR3: CASSPTGSNSYEQYF

J: TRBJ1-3
V: TRBV2
size: .
CDR3: CARGASGVGNTIYF

J: TRBJ2-2
V: TRBV21-1
size: once
CDR3: CASSKDPAGKNTGELFF

J: TRBJ2-3
V: TRBV11-3
size: .
CDR3: CASSLDARGQTDTQYF

J: TRBJ2-1
V: TRBV5-6
size: .
CDR3: CASSFTLNEQFF